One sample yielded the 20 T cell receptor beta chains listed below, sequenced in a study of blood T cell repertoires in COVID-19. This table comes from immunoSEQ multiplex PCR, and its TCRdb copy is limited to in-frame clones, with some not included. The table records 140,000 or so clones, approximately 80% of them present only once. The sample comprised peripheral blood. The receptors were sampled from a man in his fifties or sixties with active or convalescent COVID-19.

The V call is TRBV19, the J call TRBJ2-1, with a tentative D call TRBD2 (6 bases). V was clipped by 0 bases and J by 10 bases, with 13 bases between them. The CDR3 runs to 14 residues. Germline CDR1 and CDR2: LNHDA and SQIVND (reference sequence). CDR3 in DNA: TGTGCCAGTAGTATAGATCGCGGGGCCCGGGAGCAGTTCTTC. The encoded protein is CASSIDRGAREQFF.

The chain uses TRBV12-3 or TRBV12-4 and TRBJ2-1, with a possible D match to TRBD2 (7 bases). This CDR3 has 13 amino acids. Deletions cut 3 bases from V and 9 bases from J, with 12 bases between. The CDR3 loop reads CASSLGGGGEQFF. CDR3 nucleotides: TGTGCCAGCAGTTTGGGGGGAGGGGGTGAGCAGTTCTTC.

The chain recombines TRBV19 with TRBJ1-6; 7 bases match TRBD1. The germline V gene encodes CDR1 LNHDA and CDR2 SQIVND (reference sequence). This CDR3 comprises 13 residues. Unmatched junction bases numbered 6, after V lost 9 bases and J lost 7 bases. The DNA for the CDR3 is TGTGCCAGCCGCGACAGGGTAAATTCACCCCTCCACTTT. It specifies CASRDRVNSPLHF.

The CDR3 is CAISTAGGPDTQYF. The DNA of the CDR3 is TGTGCCATCAGCACGGCCGGCGGGCCAGATACGCAGTATTTT. The rearrangement links TRBV10-3 to TRBJ2-3, with TRBD2 as a possible D gene (5 bases). The CDR3 consists of 14 residues. The V end lost 6 bases, the J end lost 4 bases, and 14 bases lay between the germline ends. Germline lookup yields CDR1 ENHRY and CDR2 SYGVKD.

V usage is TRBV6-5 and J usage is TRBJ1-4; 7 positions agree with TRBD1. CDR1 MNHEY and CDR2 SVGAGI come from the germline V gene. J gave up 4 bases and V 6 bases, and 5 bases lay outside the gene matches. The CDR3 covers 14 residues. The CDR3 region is CASSLTGSNEKLFF. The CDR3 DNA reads TGTGCCAGCAGCCTGACAGGGAGTAATGAAAAACTGTTTTTT.

The CDR3 sequence is CASSPGTGFNYGYTF. The CDR3 DNA is TGTGCCAGCTCACCAGGGACAGGCTTTAACTATGGCTACACCTTC. The chain carries TRBV18 and TRBJ1-2, with 8 bases lining up with TRBD1. The junction had 3 bases not matched to a gene; V was cut back by 2 bases and J by 1 base. Germline V gives CDR1 KGHSH, CDR2 LQKENI. The CDR3 is 15 amino acids.

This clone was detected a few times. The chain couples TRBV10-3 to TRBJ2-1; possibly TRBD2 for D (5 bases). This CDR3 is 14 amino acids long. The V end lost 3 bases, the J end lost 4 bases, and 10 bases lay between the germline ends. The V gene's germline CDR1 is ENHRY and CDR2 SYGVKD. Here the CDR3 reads CAISDRGTYNEQFF. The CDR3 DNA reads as TGTGCCATCAGTGACCGGGGTACGTACAATGAGCAGTTCTTC.

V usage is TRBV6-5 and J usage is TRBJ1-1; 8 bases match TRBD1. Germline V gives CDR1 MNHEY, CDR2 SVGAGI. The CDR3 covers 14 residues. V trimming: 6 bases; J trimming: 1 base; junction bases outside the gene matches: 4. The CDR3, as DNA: TGTGCCAGCAGGGAGCAGGGGGCGAACACTGAAGCTTTCTTT. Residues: CASREQGANTEAFF.

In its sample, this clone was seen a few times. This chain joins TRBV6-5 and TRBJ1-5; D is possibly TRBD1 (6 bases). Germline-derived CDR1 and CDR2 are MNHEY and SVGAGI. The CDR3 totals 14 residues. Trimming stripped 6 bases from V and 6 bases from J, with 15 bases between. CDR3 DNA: TGTGCCAGCAGGCGGTCGGGGGGCTTTCAGCCCCAGCATTTT. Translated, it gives CASRRSGGFQPQHF.

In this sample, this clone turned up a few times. DNA of the CDR3: TGTGCCAGCAGCCAAGGGAGGGGCGGACAGGCAGTCAACTATGGCTACACCTTC. Translation gives CASSQGRGGQAVNYGYTF. This chain uses TRBV3-1 (or the pseudogene TRBV3-2) with TRBJ1-2; TRBD1 matches at 7 bases. There are 18 residues in the CDR3. CDR1 LGHDT and CDR2 YNNKEL come from the germline V gene (reference sequence). Losses at the gene ends were 1 base for V and 2 bases for J; bases not matched to a gene: 13.

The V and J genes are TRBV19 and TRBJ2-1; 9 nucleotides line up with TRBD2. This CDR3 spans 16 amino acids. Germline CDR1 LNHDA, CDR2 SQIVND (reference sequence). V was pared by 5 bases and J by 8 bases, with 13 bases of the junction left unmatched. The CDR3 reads CASSPSLAGFGYEQFF. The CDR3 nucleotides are TGTGCCAGTAGTCCCAGCCTAGCGGGATTTGGTTATGAGCAGTTCTTC. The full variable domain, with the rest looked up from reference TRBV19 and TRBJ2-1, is DGGITQSPKYLFRKEGQNVTLSCEQNLNHDAMYWYRQDPGQGLRLIYYSQIVNDFQKGDIAEGYSVSREKKESFPLTVTSAQKNPTAFYLCASSPSLAGFGYEQFFGPGTRLTVL.

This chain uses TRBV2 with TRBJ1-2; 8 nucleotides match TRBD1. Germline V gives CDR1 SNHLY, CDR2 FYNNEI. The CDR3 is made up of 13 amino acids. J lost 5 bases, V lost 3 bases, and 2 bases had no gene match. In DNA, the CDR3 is TGTGCCAGCAGTGAGACAGGGGCTTATGGCTACACCTTC. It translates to CASSETGAYGYTF.

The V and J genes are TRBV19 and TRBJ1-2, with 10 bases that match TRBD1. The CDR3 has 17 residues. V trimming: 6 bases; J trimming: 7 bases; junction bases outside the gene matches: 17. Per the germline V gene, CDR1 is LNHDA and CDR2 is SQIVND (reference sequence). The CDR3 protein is CASSPTGGTGVRGGYTF. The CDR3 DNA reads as TGTGCCAGTAGCCCCACAGGTGGGACAGGGGTTCGAGGTGGCTACACCTTC.

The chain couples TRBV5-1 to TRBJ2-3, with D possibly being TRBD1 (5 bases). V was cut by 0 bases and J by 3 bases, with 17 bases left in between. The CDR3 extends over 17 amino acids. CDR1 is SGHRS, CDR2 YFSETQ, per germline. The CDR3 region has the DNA TGCGCCAGCAGCTTGGCTTGGGGCAACCCACAGACAGATACGCAGTATTTT. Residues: CASSLAWGNPQTDTQYF.

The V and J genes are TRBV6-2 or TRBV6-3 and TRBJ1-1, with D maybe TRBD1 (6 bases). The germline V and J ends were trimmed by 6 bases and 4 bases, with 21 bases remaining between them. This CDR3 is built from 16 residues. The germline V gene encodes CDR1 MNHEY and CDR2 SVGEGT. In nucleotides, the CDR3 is TGTGCCAGCAGCTATCACAGGGTTTCATGGGCCACTGAAGCTTTCTTT. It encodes CASSYHRVSWATEAFF.

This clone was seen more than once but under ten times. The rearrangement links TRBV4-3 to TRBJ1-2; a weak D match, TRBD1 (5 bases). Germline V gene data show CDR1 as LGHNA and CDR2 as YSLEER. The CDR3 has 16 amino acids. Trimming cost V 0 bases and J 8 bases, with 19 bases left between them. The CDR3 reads CASSQEAQQAFKGYTF. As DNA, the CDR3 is TGCGCCAGCAGCCAAGAGGCCCAACAGGCCTTTAAGGGCTACACCTTC.

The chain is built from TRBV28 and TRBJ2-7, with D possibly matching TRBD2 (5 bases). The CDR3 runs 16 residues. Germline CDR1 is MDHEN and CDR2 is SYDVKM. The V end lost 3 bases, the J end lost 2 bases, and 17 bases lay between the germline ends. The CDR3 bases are TGTGCCAGCAGTTTCAAGTGGGAACAGACTACCTACGAGCAGTACTTC. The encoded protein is CASSFKWEQTTYEQYF.

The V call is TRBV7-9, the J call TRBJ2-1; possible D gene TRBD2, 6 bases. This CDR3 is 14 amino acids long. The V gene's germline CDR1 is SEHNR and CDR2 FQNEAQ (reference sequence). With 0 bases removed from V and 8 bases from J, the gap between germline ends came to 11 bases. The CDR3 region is CASSLASQRDEQFF. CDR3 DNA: TGTGCCAGCAGCTTAGCGAGCCAGCGGGATGAGCAGTTCTTC. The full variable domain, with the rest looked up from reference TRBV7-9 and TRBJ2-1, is DTGVSQNPRHKITKRGQNVTFRCDPISEHNRLYWYRQTLGQGPEFLTYFQNEAQLEKSRLLSDRFSAERPKGSFSTLEIQRTEQGDSAMYLCASSLASQRDEQFFGPGTRLTVL.

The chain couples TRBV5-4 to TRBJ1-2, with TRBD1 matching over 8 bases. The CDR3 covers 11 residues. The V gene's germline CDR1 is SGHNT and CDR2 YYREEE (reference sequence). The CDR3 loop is CVGQGIYGYTF. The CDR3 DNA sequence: TGTGTTGGACAGGGAATCTATGGCTACACCTTC.

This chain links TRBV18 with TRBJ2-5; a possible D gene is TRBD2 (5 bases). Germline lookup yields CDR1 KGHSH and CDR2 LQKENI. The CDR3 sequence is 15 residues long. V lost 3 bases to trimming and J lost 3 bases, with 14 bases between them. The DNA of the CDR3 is TGTGCCAGCTCACCGGGGTATGCGGGTAAAGAGACCCAGTACTTC. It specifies CASSPGYAGKETQYF.